Listed below are T cell receptor beta chains from one sample, sequenced in a study of response to subunit inactivated influenza vaccine. A single record per CDR3 protein comes from TCRdb applying MiXCR to the RT-PCR reads. The sample holds about 700,000 distinct CDR3 sequences, around 14% seen once. This material consisted of PBMCs from blood, taken less than 15 days before vaccination. The receptor set was obtained from a man between 50 and 59 years old who received an inactivated influenza vaccine. CDR3s include the opening cysteine and the closing phenylalanine or tryptophan. The D gene is left open where the match is weak. Part of the rows lack a size; the others show once, few, many or a class for expanded clones.

abundance,v_gene,j_gene,d_gene,CDR3aa,CDR3nt
few,TRBV18,TRBJ1-1,NA,CASSQISQTKTEAFF,TGTGCCAGCTCACAAATTAGCCAGACTAAGACTGAAGCTTTCTTT
few,TRBV29-1,TRBJ1-2,TRBD1,CSVSLTGVGSGYTF,TGCAGCGTTAGCTTGACAGGGGTCGGCTCTGGCTACACCTTC
few,TRBV27,TRBJ2-7,TRBD2,CASSFQAGVTYEQYF,TGTGCCAGCAGTTTCCAAGCGGGAGTGACCTACGAGCAGTACTTC
NA,TRBV10-3,TRBJ2-3,NA,CAISESGFTDTQYF,TGTGCCATCAGTGAGTCAGGGTTCACAGATACGCAGTATTTT
NA,TRBV5-1,TRBJ2-2,TRBD1,CASRSQGQGNTGELFF,TGCGCCAGCAGAAGTCAGGGACAGGGGAACACCGGGGAGCTGTTTTTT
NA,TRBV12-3/TRBV12-4,TRBJ1-1,NA,CASSSKLGAEAFF,TGTGCCAGCAGTTCTAAACTGGGAGCTGAAGCTTTCTTT
many,TRBV29-1,TRBJ2-1,NA,CSVEDNYRARWVNEQFF,TGCAGCGTTGAAGACAACTACAGGGCGAGATGGGTCAATGAGCAGTTCTTC
NA,TRBV12-5,TRBJ2-7,NA,CASGRLVTREIESRSYEQYF,TGTGCTAGTGGGCGCCTAGTAACCCGGGAGATAGAGTCCCGCTCCTACGAGCAGTACTTC
NA,TRBV6-2/TRBV6-3,TRBJ2-1,NA,CASSYYGGANNEQFF,TGTGCCAGCAGTTATTATGGTGGGGCCAACAATGAGCAGTTCTTC
NA,TRBV5-1,TRBJ2-5,NA,CASSLSSNFGETQYF,TGCGCCAGCAGCTTGTCCAGCAACTTCGGAGAGACCCAGTACTTC
few,TRBV27,TRBJ2-1,NA,CASSSLATYNEQFF,TGTGCCAGCAGTTCCCTAGCGACCTACAATGAGCAGTTCTTC
NA,TRBV12-3/TRBV12-4,TRBJ2-3,NA,CASSRARGLGTDTQYF,TGTGCCAGCAGTCGGGCCCGGGGCCTGGGCACAGATACGCAGTATTTT
NA,TRBV3-1,TRBJ2-4,TRBD1,CASSRDRGVGIQYF,TGTGCCAGCAGCCGCGACAGGGGGGTTGGCATTCAGTACTTC
NA,TRBV6-5,TRBJ2-3,NA,CASSYWLAGGTDTQYF,TGTGCCAGCAGTTATTGGTTGGCAGGAGGCACAGATACGCAGTATTTT
few,TRBV20-1,TRBJ2-3,TRBD1,CSATSPGGDTQYF,TGCAGTGCCACTTCCCCAGGGGGAGATACGCAGTATTTT
NA,TRBV7-9,TRBJ2-2,TRBD2,CASRFRTSGTAGELFF,TGTGCCAGCAGGTTCAGGACTAGCGGGACTGCCGGGGAGCTGTTTTTT
few,TRBV20-1,TRBJ1-2,NA,CSARLSSHGYTF,TGCAGTGCTAGACTGTCCTCACACGGCTACACCTTC
few,TRBV6-2/TRBV6-3,TRBJ2-7,NA,CASSYGQAIYEQYF,TGTGCCAGCAGTTACGGGCAGGCAATCTACGAGCAGTACTTC
many,TRBV3-1,TRBJ2-2,NA,CASSQPNGELFF,TGTGCCAGCAGCCAGCCAAACGGGGAGCTGTTTTTT
NA,TRBV29-1,TRBJ2-1,NA,CSVEDPGRAFYNEQFF,TGCAGCGTTGAAGATCCTGGACGGGCTTTTTACAATGAGCAGTTCTTC
NA,TRBV24-1,TRBJ1-1,TRBD1,CATRQGAEAFF,TGTGCCACCAGGCAGGGGGCAGAAGCTTTCTTT
NA,TRBV12-3/TRBV12-4,TRBJ2-5,NA,CASSPTGPGETQYF,TGTGCCAGCAGTCCGACAGGTCCCGGGGAGACCCAGTACTTC
NA,TRBV4-3,TRBJ1-2,NA,CASSQEGGARNYGYTF,TGCGCCAGCAGCCAAGAAGGGGGGGCCCGTAACTATGGCTACACCTTC
NA,TRBV20-1,TRBJ2-7,NA,CSAPQSSYEQYF,TGCAGTGCCCCACAGAGCTCCTACGAGCAGTACTTC
NA,TRBV6-2/TRBV6-3,TRBJ2-7,NA,CASSYGQNEQYF,TGTGCCAGCAGTTACGGGCAAAACGAGCAGTACTTC
NA,TRBV20-1,TRBJ2-1,TRBD1,CSARGTGNGDEQFF,TGCAGTGCTAGAGGGACAGGGAATGGCGATGAGCAGTTCTTC
few,TRBV20-1,TRBJ1-2,TRBD1,CSARDLSGGTAYGYTF,TGCAGTGCTAGAGATCTTTCAGGCGGGACAGCCTATGGCTACACCTTC
NA,TRBV27,TRBJ1-2,TRBD1,CASSFWTGAGYTF,TGTGCCAGCAGTTTTTGGACAGGGGCTGGCTACACCTTC
NA,TRBV3-1,TRBJ2-7,NA,CASSPLGAEQYF,TGTGCCAGCAGCCCTCTAGGGGCAGAGCAGTACTTC
NA,TRBV28,TRBJ1-5,NA,CASRLQGMHQPQHF,TGTGCCAGCAGGCTCCAGGGGATGCATCAGCCCCAGCATTTT
NA,TRBV24-1,TRBJ2-3,TRBD2,CATSRLAGSTDTQYF,TGTGCCACCAGCAGACTAGCGGGGAGCACAGATACGCAGTATTTT
NA,TRBV7-9,TRBJ2-7,NA,CASSPGGSGSYEQYF,TGTGCCAGCAGCCCGGGTGGTAGCGGCTCCTACGAGCAGTACTTC